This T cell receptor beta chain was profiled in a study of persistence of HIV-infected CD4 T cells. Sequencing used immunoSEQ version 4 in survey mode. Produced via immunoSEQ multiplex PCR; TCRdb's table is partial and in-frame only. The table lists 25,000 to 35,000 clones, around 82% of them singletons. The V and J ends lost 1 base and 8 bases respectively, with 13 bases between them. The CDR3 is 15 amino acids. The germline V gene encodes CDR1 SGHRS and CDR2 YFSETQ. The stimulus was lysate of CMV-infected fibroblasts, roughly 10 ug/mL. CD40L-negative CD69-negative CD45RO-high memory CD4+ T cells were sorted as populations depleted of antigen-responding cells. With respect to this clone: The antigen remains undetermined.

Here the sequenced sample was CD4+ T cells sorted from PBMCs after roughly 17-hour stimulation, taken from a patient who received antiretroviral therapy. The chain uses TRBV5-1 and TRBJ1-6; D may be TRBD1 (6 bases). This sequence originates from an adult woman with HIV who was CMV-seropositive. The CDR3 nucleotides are TGCGCCAGCAGCTTGATTACAGGGTACGATTCACCCCTCCACTTT. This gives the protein CASSLITGYDSPLHF.